Presented here are 25 T cell receptor beta chains from one specimen sequenced in a study of CD8+ T cells in alopecia areata. cDNA serving as the sequencing template came from extracted, reverse transcribed RNA. The protocol was immunoSEQ multiplex PCR, while the TCRdb copy is restricted to in-frame clones and leaves out a portion. The sample lists around 250,000 clones; roughly two thirds were seen once. The specimen comprised CD4+ T cells sorted from blood, sampled at week 0. All receptors derive from a human donor with alopecia areata.

This chain connects TRBV30 to TRBJ2-5, with 7 bases fitting TRBD2. V shed 6 bases and J 0 bases; nucleotides not matched to a gene: 7. CDR1 GTSNPN and CDR2 SVGIG come from the germline V gene (reference sequence). The CDR3 loop spans 14 amino acids. The CDR3 loop reads CACLRGRYQETQYF. The CDR3 DNA is TGTGCCTGTCTGCGGGGGAGGTACCAAGAGACCCAGTACTTC.

The J gene is TRBJ2-6, the V gene TRBV9; D call uncertain. V gave up 5 bases and J gave up 0 bases, with 6 bases separating them. The CDR3 is 14 amino acids. The germline gives CDR1 SGDLS, CDR2 YYNGEE. CDR3 sequence (DNA): TGTGCCAGCAGGAAGAACTCTGGGGCCAACGTCCTGACTTTC. Residues: CASRKNSGANVLTF.

The gene calls are TRBV25-1 and TRBJ1-6, with D tentatively TRBD1 (5 bases). The CDR3 consists of 15 residues. Germline V gene data show CDR1 as MGHDK and CDR2 as SYGVNS. V lost 3 bases to trimming and J lost 7 bases, with 13 bases between them. DNA of the CDR3: TGTGCCAGCAGTGATTGGACAAGGATAAATTCACCCCTCCACTTT. This gives the protein CASSDWTRINSPLHF.

This clone has a handful of counts. The genes are TRBV2 and TRBJ2-1, with D possibly matching TRBD1 (7 bases). Trimming took 6 bases from V and 0 from J, leaving 12 bases between them. Germline values: CDR1 SNHLY, CDR2 FYNNEI. CDR3 size: 15 residues. CDR3 coding DNA: TGTGCCAGCAGGCGGGACAGATACTCCTACAATGAGCAGTTCTTC. As protein: CASRRDRYSYNEQFF.

V and J are TRBV29-1 and TRBJ2-1; D gene ambiguous. V gave up 0 bases and J gave up 8 bases, with 5 bases separating them. In germline, CDR1 is SQVTM, CDR2 ANQGSEA. The CDR3 extends over 11 amino acids. CDR3 loop: CSVEDLDEQFF. CDR3 bases: TGCAGCGTTGAAGATCTAGATGAGCAGTTCTTC.

DNA for the CDR3: TGCGCCAGCAGCGACGATCGACAGGGAAGCTACGAGCAGTACTTC. Translation: CASSDDRQGSYEQYF. The chain couples TRBV5-1 to TRBJ2-7; 7 nucleotides match TRBD1. The CDR3 extends over 15 amino acids. J was trimmed by 3 bases and V by 4 bases; bases with no gene match: 10. CDR1 and CDR2 (germline): SGHRS, YFSETQ. Filled out from reference TRBV5-1 and TRBJ2-7, the complete variable domain reads KAGVTQTPRYLIKTRGQQVTLSCSPISGHRSVSWYQQTPGQGLQFLFEYFSETQRNKGNFPGRFSGRQFSNSRSEMNVSTLELGDSALYLCASSDDRQGSYEQYFGPGTRLTVT.

This chain joins TRBV5-1 and TRBJ2-1; 8 bases align to TRBD1. Trimming at V came to 4 bases and at J to 9 bases, leaving 9 bases not matched to a gene. Germline V CDR1 and CDR2: SGHRS, YFSETQ. CDR3 length: 14 residues. The CDR3 sequence: CASSPRTGQTEQFF. The DNA for the CDR3 is TGCGCCAGCAGCCCCCGGACAGGGCAGACTGAGCAGTTCTTC.

The chain uses TRBV29-1 and TRBJ2-3; TRBD2 agrees at 14 bases. V was pared by 7 bases and J by 6 bases, with 6 bases of the junction left unmatched. The CDR3 loop spans 14 amino acids. In germline, CDR1 is SQVTM, CDR2 ANQGSEA. The CDR3 is CSAKGLAGADTQYF. CDR3 nucleotides: TGCAGCGCTAAGGGACTAGCGGGGGCCGATACGCAGTATTTT.

V is TRBV30 and J is TRBJ1-4, with D unresolved. Per the germline V gene, CDR1 is GTSNPN and CDR2 is SVGIG (reference sequence). With 4 bases removed from V and 11 bases from J, the gap between germline ends came to 14 bases. The CDR3 sequence is 12 residues long. In nucleotides, the CDR3 is TGTGCCTGGACTACTGTAGGGTCCAAACTGTTTTTT. It encodes CAWTTVGSKLFF.

This clone turned up a few times. The chain recombines TRBV7-2 with TRBJ2-3, with TRBD1 as a possible D gene (5 bases). V shed 3 bases and J shed 4 bases, with 14 bases lying between them. The CDR3 extends over 15 amino acids. The germline CDR1 and CDR2 sequences are SGHTA and FQGNSA. The CDR3 coding sequence is TGTGCCAGCAGCTTGCTTCTCAGGGCGGCAGATACGCAGTATTTT. Its translation: CASSLLLRAADTQYF.

The chain recombines TRBV7-6 with TRBJ2-4; D is undetermined. Germline CDR1 and CDR2: SGHVS and FNYEAQ. The length of the CDR3 is 14 residues. Trimming removed 6 bases at V and 9 bases at J, with 18 bases between. CDR3 nucleotide sequence: TGTGCCAGCAGATTTCTAGACCGACCCGCCATTCAGTACTTC. Translation gives CASRFLDRPAIQYF.

The V gene is TRBV7-3, the J gene TRBJ2-1; the D gene is possibly TRBD2 (5 bases). V was clipped by 5 bases and J by 10 bases, with 12 bases between them. The CDR3 is made up of 12 amino acids. The germline V gene encodes CDR1 SGHTA and CDR2 FQGTGA. The CDR3 here is CASSDSRAEQFF. The DNA of the CDR3 is TGTGCCAGCAGCGATTCGAGGGCGGAGCAGTTCTTC. Together with reference TRBV7-3 and TRBJ2-1, the CDR3 gives the full variable domain: GAGVSQTPSNKVTEKGKYVELRCDPISGHTALYWYRQSLGQGPEFLIYFQGTGAADDSGLPNDRFFAVRPEGSVSTLKIQRTERGDSAVYLCASSDSRAEQFFGPGTRLTVL.

This clone was counted once. A read error may account for a junction end that differs from germline. The chain joins TRBV12-5 to TRBJ2-5, with 7 bases that match TRBD2. The germline V gene has CDR1 LGHNT and CDR2 FRNRAP. CDR3 length equals 12 residues. The CDR3, as DNA: TGTGCTAGTGGTTTGGTACGGGGGGAATTCAACTTC. Its translation is CASGLVRGEFNF. The whole variable domain, remainder taken from reference TRBV12-5 and TRBJ2-5, is DARVTQTPRHKVTEMGQEVTMRCQPILGHNTVFWYRQTMMQGLELLAYFRNRAPLDDSGMPKDRFSAEMPDATLATLKIQPSEPRDSAVYFCASGLVRGEFNFGPGTRLLVL.

The rearrangement links TRBV5-1 to TRBJ2-2; D ambiguous. Germline V gene data show CDR1 as SGHRS and CDR2 as YFSETQ. There are 15 residues in the CDR3. Trimming removed 1 base at V and 1 base at J, with 8 bases between. CDR3 amino acids: CASSLTWGNTGELFF. The DNA for the CDR3 is TGCGCCAGCAGCTTGACTTGGGGGAACACCGGGGAGCTGTTTTTT.

The rearrangement joins TRBV5-6 to TRBJ1-6; D ambiguous. V shed 3 bases and J shed 10 bases, with 11 bases lying between them. This CDR3 has 13 amino acids. Germline CDR1 SGHDT, CDR2 YYEEEE. CDR3 region: CASSYTLGSPLHF. The CDR3 bases are TGTGCCAGCAGCTATACCCTCGGCTCACCCCTCCACTTT.

This clone was counted only a few times. The V and J genes are TRBV5-1 and TRBJ1-4; D remains ambiguous. The CDR3 has 14 residues. V lost 4 bases, J lost 0 bases, and 7 bases lay in between. In germline, CDR1 is SGHRS, CDR2 YFSETQ. CDR3 in DNA: TGCGCCAGCAGCCCAGAAGCAACTAATGAAAAACTGTTTTTT. This sequence encodes CASSPEATNEKLFF. The full variable domain, its missing parts supplied by reference TRBV5-1 and TRBJ1-4, is KAGVTQTPRYLIKTRGQQVTLSCSPISGHRSVSWYQQTPGQGLQFLFEYFSETQRNKGNFPGRFSGRQFSNSRSEMNVSTLELGDSALYLCASSPEATNEKLFFGSGTQLSVL.

This clone was detected a few times. The chain employs TRBV15 and TRBJ2-4, with TRBD2 matching 10 bases. The CDR3 consists of 13 residues. The germline V gene has CDR1 LNHNV and CDR2 YYDKDF (reference sequence). With 8 bases clipped from V and 7 bases from J, the junction kept 5 bases outside the gene matches. CDR3 protein: CATGAGGPNIQYF. The CDR3, as DNA: TGTGCCACCGGAGCGGGGGGGCCCAACATTCAGTACTTC. The whole variable domain, remainder taken from reference TRBV15 and TRBJ2-4, is DAMVIQNPRYQVTQFGKPVTLSCSQTLNHNVMYWYQQKSSQAPKLLFHYYDKDFNNEADTPDNFQSRRPNTSFCFLDIRSPGLGDTAMYLCATGAGGPNIQYFGAGTRLSVL.

This clone was counted a few times. The chain uses TRBV29-1 and TRBJ2-2; 10 nucleotides line up with TRBD2. CDR3 length equals 14 residues. The germline V gene encodes CDR1 SQVTM and CDR2 ANQGSEA. V lost 8 bases and J lost 3; bases outside the gene matches: 6. Here the CDR3 DNA reads TGCAGCACTAGGACTAGCGGTTACACCGGGGAGCTGTTTTTT. The encoded protein is CSTRTSGYTGELFF.

There are a few counts of this clone. CDR3 nucleotides: TGTGCCAGTCGTGCAGGGGGCACAGATACGCAGTATTTT. Encoded protein: CASRAGGTDTQYF. The chain couples TRBV19 to TRBJ2-3; a possible D gene is TRBD1 (6 bases). The length of the CDR3 is 13 residues. The germline gives CDR1 LNHDA, CDR2 SQIVND (reference sequence). The V gene lost 8 bases and the J gene lost 1 base, with 10 bases spanning the gap.

The chain combines TRBV30 with TRBJ1-6, with a possible D match to TRBD1 (6 bases). The V end was cut by 3 bases, the J end by 9 bases, with 18 bases between. This CDR3 has 15 residues. Germline lookup yields CDR1 GTSNPN and CDR2 SVGIG (reference sequence). CDR3 sequence reads: CAWSGNQGRSSPLHF. DNA for the CDR3: TGTGCCTGGAGCGGCAATCAGGGGAGGAGTTCACCCCTCCACTTT.

The CDR3 loop reads CSVEGAPTDTQYF. CDR3 nucleotides: TGCAGCGTTGAAGGGGCCCCCACAGATACGCAGTATTTT. The J gene is TRBJ2-3, the V gene TRBV29-1, with no clear D. CDR1 SQVTM and CDR2 ANQGSEA come from the germline V gene. The CDR3 extends over 13 amino acids. Trimming pared 1 base from V and 2 bases from J, leaving 7 bases between.

The CDR3 region has the DNA TGCAGTGCTTCGATCAACACTGAAGCTTTCTTT. Its translation is CSASINTEAFF. The chain couples TRBV20-1 to TRBJ1-1; D is undetermined. CDR1 and CDR2 from the germline V gene are DFQATT and SNEGSKA (reference sequence). The CDR3 runs to 11 residues. The V end lost 5 bases, the J end lost 2 bases, and 6 bases lay between the germline ends.

This clone was counted only a few times. The J gene is TRBJ1-5, the V gene TRBV30; D possibly corresponds to TRBD1 (5 bases). This CDR3 is built from 15 residues. The V gene's germline CDR1 is GTSNPN and CDR2 SVGIG (reference sequence). Trimming shortened V by 3 bases and J by 1 base, and 13 bases separated the two germline ends. In DNA, the CDR3 is TGTGCCTGGAGGGGGCAGGGAGGAAGCAATCAGCCCCAGCATTTT. Translated: CAWRGQGGSNQPQHF.

The gene calls are TRBV30 and TRBJ2-7; 7 positions agree with TRBD1. Germline CDR1 and CDR2: GTSNPN and SVGIG (reference sequence). The CDR3 is 13 amino acids. With 3 bases clipped from V and 4 bases from J, the junction kept 6 bases outside the gene matches. The CDR3 DNA reads TGTGCCTGGAGAGCGACAGGGTCTTACGAGCAGTACTTC. Amino acids: CAWRATGSYEQYF.

The chain has TRBV7-2 and TRBJ2-1; D may be TRBD2 (5 bases). CDR1 is SGHTA, CDR2 FQGNSA, per germline. Trimming removed 3 bases at V and 7 bases at J, with 7 bases between. The CDR3 covers 12 residues. Here the CDR3 reads CASSFEGNEQFF. Written as DNA, the CDR3 is TGTGCCAGCAGCTTTGAGGGTAATGAGCAGTTCTTC.